This TCR beta chain came from a study of neurological immune-mediated disorders. Study context: Among some 35 multiple sclerosis patients, roughly 31 were relapsing-remitting and 3 were secondary progressive. Study results and caveats: Patients with HTLV-1-associated myelopathy had the highest level of TCR clonal expansion, whereas patients with multiple sclerosis had the lowest level, falling beneath the level found in healthy controls.

PBMCs stored at -80 C, numbering 2 million, were the origin of the unsorted libraries. The V end lost 4 bases, the J end lost 2 bases, and 10 bases lay between the germline ends. CDR1 is SGHRS and CDR2 is YFSETQ in the germline V gene. CDR3 length: 13 residues. A single run covered 15-18 subjects with over 180 million TCR-beta sequences. One entry per CDR3 protein results from TCRdb running MiXCR on the 5' RACE reads. The profile shows 50,000 to 60,000 distinct CDR3 sequences, under 3% of them singletons. In the case of this clonotype: No antigen is known for it.

Sequencing used PBMCs. The rearrangement joins TRBV5-1 to TRBJ2-7, with D tentatively TRBD1 or TRBD2 (6 bases each). The sequence was obtained from a man aged 45-60 years with multiple sclerosis. The CDR3 bases are TGCGCCAGCAGCGCGGGACACACCTACGAGCAGTACTTC. This codes for CASSAGHTYEQYF.